The next 14 T cell receptor beta chains were all read from a single sample in a study of CD8+ T cells in alopecia areata listed by TCRdb under 2018. The time point label, as the study defines it: less than five weeks on oral tofacitinib. The treatment or condition label corresponds to: oral pan-JAK inhibitor, 5-10 mg twice daily. Libraries came from the immunoSEQ multiplex PCR assay. RNA was extracted from all samples and reverse transcribed into cDNA as template for TCR sequencing. Entries here come from immuneACCESS through TCRdb and include only in-frame sequences with V and J called. Some clones fail to appear in such tables; in the studies checked, an unresolved V gene covers under half of the shortfall, and the cause of the remainder is unknown. Here the sample has about 220,000 clones; about 50% occur a single time. 1.6% of the sample is held by the ten biggest clonotypes. This specimen was CD4+ T cells sorted from blood, taken at week 4, from a patient treated with tofacitinib. These receptors were collected from a human donor with alopecia areata.

This clone has a handful of counts. V usage is TRBV5-1 and J usage is TRBJ2-7, with 7 bases lining up with TRBD2. The CDR3 extends over 14 amino acids. J gave up 4 bases and V 2 bases, and 6 bases lay outside the gene matches. CDR1 is SGHRS, CDR2 YFSETQ, per germline. CDR3 in DNA: TGCGCCAGCAGCTTAGAGGGGAGGGGATACGAGCAGTACTTC. This translates into CASSLEGRGYEQYF.

The rearrangement links TRBV20-1 to TRBJ1-2; D uncertain. V lost 3 bases and J lost 7, with 3 bases in between. Germline CDR1 reads DFQATT; CDR2 reads SNEGSKA (reference sequence). The CDR3 has 9 amino acids. The CDR3 DNA reads as TGCAGTGCTAGGGGTGGCTACACCTTC. It codes for CSARGGYTF.

The chain carries TRBV7-2 and TRBJ1-2; TRBD1 matches at 8 bases. The CDR3 runs to 14 residues. The V segment lost 3 bases and the J segment 5 bases; nucleotides outside the gene matches: 5. From germline, CDR1 is SGHTA and CDR2 FQGNSA. The CDR3 sequence is CASSFDRGGYGYTF. The CDR3 DNA is TGTGCCAGCAGCTTTGACAGGGGAGGGTATGGCTACACCTTC.

The chain carries TRBV10-3 and TRBJ2-2; 9 bases line up with TRBD2. The CDR3 contains 16 residues. V dropped 4 bases and J dropped 0; count of bases not matched to a gene: 3. The germline V gene has CDR1 ENHRY and CDR2 SYGVKD. CDR3 protein: CAISVPSGANTGELFF. The CDR3 coding sequence is TGTGCCATCAGTGTCCCTAGCGGGGCGAACACCGGGGAGCTGTTTTTT.

In its sample, this clone was seen a few times. The chain recombines TRBV6-6 with TRBJ1-3; 7 bases fit TRBD1. Trimming cost V 0 bases and J 1 base; bases outside gene matches: 3. This CDR3 is 16 amino acids long. Germline CDR1 and CDR2: MNHNY and SVGAGI (reference sequence). CDR3 region: CASSYSGQFSGNTIYF. The DNA of the CDR3 is TGTGCCAGCAGTTACTCGGGACAGTTTTCTGGAAACACCATATATTTT.

The rearrangement joins TRBV15 to TRBJ1-1; perhaps TRBD1 as D (5 bases). Germline CDR1 LNHNV, CDR2 YYDKDF (reference sequence). Deletions cut 4 bases from V and 0 bases from J, with 9 bases between. The CDR3 sequence is 14 residues long. Written as DNA, the CDR3 is TGTGCCACCAGCACTAGACAGTTGAACACTGAAGCTTTCTTT. This gives the protein CATSTRQLNTEAFF.

The sample holds a few counts of this clone. This chain links TRBV7-2 with TRBJ2-7; D gene unclear. V gave up 5 bases and J gave up 2 bases, with 7 bases separating them. CDR3 length: 12 amino acids. The V gene's germline CDR1 is SGHTA and CDR2 FQGNSA. The CDR3 reads CASSLDPYEQYF. CDR3 sequence (DNA): TGTGCCAGCAGCCTCGACCCCTACGAGCAGTACTTC.

The genes are TRBV27 and TRBJ1-2, with D possibly being TRBD1 (6 bases). V lost 3 bases and J lost 2, with 13 bases in between. CDR3 size: 15 residues. The V gene's germline CDR1 is MNHEY and CDR2 SMNVEV (reference sequence). CDR3 DNA: TGTGCCAGCAGTTTTAGGGGGGACACGAACTATGGCTACACCTTC. This encodes CASSFRGDTNYGYTF.

As to this clone: Its ends do not fully match the called genes, so a read error is possible. The genes are TRBV7-2 and TRBJ2-1; unclear D gene. Germline V CDR1 and CDR2: SGHTA, FQGNSA. The CDR3 is 12 amino acids. The chain's CDR3 is CASSQQGGRRFF. The DNA for the CDR3 is TGCGCCAGCAGCCAACAAGGTGGCAGGAGGTTCTTC.

This clone was seen once. DNA of the CDR3: TGCAGCGTTGGAAGGACTGGGTTGACTTTCTTT. It yields the protein CSVGRTGLTFF. The V call is TRBV29-1, the J call TRBJ1-1; D is unresolved. In germline, CDR1 is SQVTM, CDR2 ANQGSEA. This CDR3 spans 11 amino acids. V lost 4 bases and J lost 12, with 15 bases in between.

The chain has TRBV7-9 and TRBJ2-3, with 8 bases fitting TRBD1. CDR3 length: 14 residues. Germline V gene sequence: CDR1 SEHNR, CDR2 FQNEAQ (reference sequence). V lost 2 bases to trimming and J lost 4 bases; unmatched junction nucleotides: 2. The CDR3 protein is CASSLLTGADTQYF. The CDR3 nucleotides are TGTGCCAGCAGCTTATTGACAGGGGCAGATACGCAGTATTTT.

Regarding this clone: The junction does not match germline at one end; this may be a read error. The chain couples TRBV30 to TRBJ1-5; D may be TRBD1 (5 bases). The V gene's germline CDR1 is GTSNPN and CDR2 SVGIG (reference sequence). The CDR3 length is 15 residues. For the CDR3, the DNA is TGTGCCTGGAGTGAAGGGACGATGGACAATCGGCCCCAGCATTTT. This sequence encodes CAWSEGTMDNRPQHF.

A few counts support this clone. The chain carries TRBV19 and TRBJ2-6; no clear D. This CDR3 is built from 13 residues. V gave up 9 bases and J gave up 0 bases, with 6 bases separating them. From germline, CDR1 is LNHDA and CDR2 SQIVND (reference sequence). The CDR3 DNA follows: TGTGCCAGCTCAAACTCTGGGGCCAACGTCCTGACTTTC. Protein sequence: CASSNSGANVLTF.

J is TRBJ2-7 and V is TRBV21-1; TRBD2 was called by the table and not checked on the DNA. TRBV21-1 represents a pseudogene. This CDR3 has 18 residues. The CDR3 DNA sequence: TGTGCCAGCAGCCCTGTCCGGATTGAGCGGGGGGACTCCTACGAGCAGTACTTC. Amino acid sequence: CASSPVRIERGDSYEQYF.